This is a list of T cell receptor beta chains from one sample in a study of CD8 T cells in ankylosing spondylitis. TCRdb independently ran MiXCR on the 5' RACE reads; one entry per CDR3 protein. The repertoire holds roughly 130,000 distinct CDR3 sequences, with around 13% as singletons. The sequenced sample was blood, either unsorted or a sorted T cell fraction (not recorded which). The receptors were gathered from a female donor with ankylosing spondylitis or in good health (not recorded which). CDR3s include the opening cysteine and the closing phenylalanine or tryptophan. A D gene is named only where the DNA matches it firmly. Where a row states a size, it is once, few, many or the class of an expanded clone; other rows omit it.

>TRBJ2-7|TRBD1|.|TRBV18
TGTGCCAGCTCACAATCGACAGGGTCGGGCGAGCAGTACTTC
CASSQSTGSGEQYF
>TRBJ2-1|.|.|TRBV30
TGTGCCTGGAGTTTTTCAGTTAGAAGGCAGTTCTTC
CAWSFSVRRQFF
>TRBJ1-1|.|.|TRBV12-3/TRBV12-4
.
CASILGTQDPAFF
>TRBJ2-1|.|.|TRBV7-6
TGTGCCAGCAGCTTAGAACAGAAATACAATGAGCAGTTCTTC
CASSLEQKYNEQFF
>TRBJ2-1|.|.|TRBV5-1
TGCGCCAGCAGCCCCCAGCGTTGGTCCTACAATGAGCAGTTCTTC
CASSPQRWSYNEQFF
>TRBJ2-5|.|.|TRBV20-1
TGCAGTGCTAACCCGTTGGGGTTAGGACCGCAAGAGACCCAGTACTTC
CSANPLGLGPQETQYF
>TRBJ2-3|.|.|TRBV12-3/TRBV12-4
TGTGCCAGCAGTTTAGGACTTCACACAGATACGCAGTATTTT
CASSLGLHTDTQYF
>TRBJ2-7|TRBD2|.|TRBV19
TGTGCCAGTAGTTCGAGGACTAGCGGATCCTACGAGCAGTACTTC
CASSSRTSGSYEQYF
>TRBJ1-1|TRBD1|many|TRBV20-1
TGCAGTGCTAGAGGCGACAGGGGGCACACTGAAGCTTTCTTT
CSARGDRGHTEAFF
>TRBJ1-5|.|many|TRBV12-3/TRBV12-4
TGTGCCAGCAGTTTCGGAGGTCAGCCCCAGCATTTT
CASSFGGQPQHF
>TRBJ1-5|.|many|TRBV4-1
TGCGCCAGCAGCCAAGGGGGACCGACTCCCTACCAGCCCCAGCATTTT
CASSQGGPTPYQPQHF
>TRBJ1-1|.|many|TRBV28
TGTGCCAGCAGTTTTTATAGGGCTACTGAAGCTTTCTTT
CASSFYRATEAFF
>TRBJ1-4|TRBD1|many|TRBV7-8
TGTGCCAGCAGCATACGGGACAGGGGCGGAAAACTGTTTTTT
CASSIRDRGGKLFF
>TRBJ2-3|.|many|TRBV28
TGTGCCAGCAACCAGGCGACAAGGGGAGCAGATACGCAGTATTTT
CASNQATRGADTQYF
>TRBJ1-1|TRBD1|many|TRBV12-3/TRBV12-4
TGTGCCAGCAGCCAGGGGGCCGTTGCTGAAGCTTTCTTT
CASSQGAVAEAFF
>TRBJ1-5|TRBD1|.|TRBV12-3/TRBV12-4
TGTGCCAGCAGGCAAGGACAGGCTCATAGCAATCAGCCCCAGCATTTT
CASRQGQAHSNQPQHF
>TRBJ2-5|TRBD1|.|TRBV2
TGTACCAGCAGCGGACAGGGAAGTCGAGAAGAGACCCAGTACTTC
CTSSGQGSREETQYF
>TRBJ2-2|.|many|TRBV12-3/TRBV12-4
TGTGCCAGCACCACCGGGACAACAAACACCGGGGAGCTGTTTTTT
CASTTGTTNTGELFF
>TRBJ1-2|.|many|TRBV2
TGTGCCAGCAGTGAAGAACAGGGTGTGGGCTATGGCTACACCTTC
CASSEEQGVGYGYTF
>TRBJ1-2|.|.|TRBV20-1
TGCAGTGCTAGAGCCCAAGGGGGGGCTGGGACTATCCGGCGGGGCTACACCTTC
CSARAQGGAGTIRRGYTF
>TRBJ2-5|.|.|TRBV5-1
TGCGCCAGCAGCTTGGCCAACGGGACAAGACTTTGGTACCAAGAGACCCAGTACTTC
CASSLANGTRLWYQETQYF
>TRBJ1-1|.|many|TRBV20-1
TGCAGTGCTCCACCCCGGGGTAACATGAACACTGAAGCTTTCTTT
CSAPPRGNMNTEAFF
>TRBJ1-2|.|many|TRBV20-1
TGCAGTGCTCTGACAGGAACGGTTTTGGGCTACACCTTC
CSALTGTVLGYTF
>TRBJ2-7|.|few|TRBV29-1
TGCAGCGCCGCTTGGAGTAACGAGCAGTACTTC
CSAAWSNEQYF
>TRBJ2-2|TRBD1|many|TRBV12-3/TRBV12-4
TGTGCCAGCACCGACAGGGGGGTTGGCGGGGAGCTGTTTTTT
CASTDRGVGGELFF
>TRBJ2-2|TRBD2|many|TRBV29-1
TGCAGCGTTGAGCGGGGGGCGACCGGGGAGCTGTTTTTT
CSVERGATGELFF
>TRBJ2-1|TRBD1|many|TRBV5-6
TGTGCCAGCACCAAAACAGGGGCCTCGCAGTTCTTC
CASTKTGASQFF